The 23 T cell receptor beta chains below all came from one sample that was sequenced in a study of persistence of HIV-infected CD4 T cells. Cells were stimulated with overlapping HIV-1 Gag 15-mer peptides. CD40L/CD69 double-negative CD45RO-high memory CD4+ T cells were collected. Sequencing used immunoSEQ version 4 in survey mode. Here immunoSEQ multiplex PCR was the method, and the copy in TCRdb shows in-frame clones only, minus some. The sample has tens of thousands of clones; around three quarters are singletons. Their recognized antigens are unknown. This specimen consisted of CD4+ T cells sorted from PBMCs after approximately 19-hour stimulation, obtained from a patient who received antiretroviral therapy. The receptors originated from an adult man with HIV who was CMV-seropositive.

The rearrangement joins TRBV7-3 to TRBJ1-4; D is unclear. CDR1 and CDR2 (germline): SGHTA, FQGTGA. V gave up 4 bases and J gave up 8 bases, with 20 bases separating them. The CDR3 runs 16 residues. The CDR3 coding sequence is TGTGCCAGCAGCTCTAACGGTCGAAGGGCCGGCGAAAAACTGTTTTTT. Translation: CASSSNGRRAGEKLFF.

The gene calls are TRBV27 and TRBJ2-1, with 10 bases identical to TRBD2. Germline trimming cut 2 bases from V and 10 bases from J; bases unmatched to any gene: 8. The CDR3 totals 15 residues. Germline V gene lookup returns CDR1 MNHEY and CDR2 SMNVEV (reference sequence). The CDR3 here is CASSLRVLAGEEQFF. In DNA form, the CDR3 reads TGTGCCAGCAGTTTAAGGGTCCTAGCGGGAGAGGAGCAGTTCTTC.

The V call is TRBV13, the J call TRBJ2-1; D gene uncertain. This CDR3 has 11 amino acids. V was pared by 5 bases and J by 10 bases, with 9 bases between. Germline V gene data show CDR1 as PRHDT and CDR2 as FYEKMQ (reference sequence). Here the CDR3 DNA reads TGTGCCAGCAGCCTTACGCAGGAGCAGTTCTTC. Amino acids: CASSLTQEQFF.

J is TRBJ2-7 and V is TRBV27, with D perhaps matching TRBD1 (6 bases). CDR3 length equals 13 residues. V was pared by 4 bases and J by 3 bases, with 10 bases between. The germline CDR1 and CDR2 sequences are MNHEY and SMNVEV (reference sequence). In DNA form, the CDR3 reads TGTGCCAGCAGTTACCGGGACAACTACGAGCAGTACTTC. Translated, it gives CASSYRDNYEQYF.

J is TRBJ2-6 and V is TRBV15; TRBD1 might be the D (6 bases). Per the germline V gene, CDR1 is LNHNV and CDR2 is YYDKDF (reference sequence). The CDR3 covers 15 residues. Trimming shortened V by 8 bases and J by 0 bases, and 11 bases separated the two germline ends. The CDR3 nucleotides read TGTGCCACCTCCATAGGGGGCTCTGGGGCCAACGTCCTGACTTTC. It is translated as CATSIGGSGANVLTF.

This clone was seen a single time. V is TRBV27 and J is TRBJ1-2; TRBD1 matches 10 bases. This CDR3 contains 18 residues. V was pared by 2 bases and J by 2 bases, with 11 bases of the junction left unmatched. Germline values: CDR1 MNHEY, CDR2 SMNVEV (reference sequence). This CDR3 reads CASSLKPGTGASNYGYTF. DNA of the CDR3: TGTGCCAGCAGTTTAAAACCCGGGACAGGGGCCTCGAACTATGGCTACACCTTC.

This clone was seen more than once but under ten times. V gene TRBV19 combines with J gene TRBJ1-2, with D uncertain. Trimming cost V 6 bases and J 0 bases, with 14 bases left between them. This CDR3 has 15 amino acids. Looked up from germline, CDR1 is LNHDA and CDR2 is SQIVND (reference sequence). The CDR3 nucleotides are TGTGCCAGTAGCCCCGGGCTGGTAGCTAACTATGGCTACACCTTC. Amino acid sequence: CASSPGLVANYGYTF.

The rearrangement links TRBV7-8 to TRBJ1-5; TRBD1 might be the D (5 bases). The CDR3 has 15 amino acids. CDR1 is SGHVS, CDR2 FQNEAQ, per germline. Trimming stripped 4 bases from V and 0 bases from J, with 10 bases between. CDR3 bases: TGTGCCAGCAGCTCCAGCAGGGATAGCAATCAGCCCCAGCATTTT. Amino acid sequence: CASSSSRDSNQPQHF.

This clone was found once. This chain's CDR3 is CASSYSDRGSYGYTF. The CDR3 nucleotides are TGTGCCAGCAGTTACTCCGACAGGGGGTCCTATGGCTACACCTTC. The genes are TRBV6-5 and TRBJ1-2; 9 bases align to TRBD1. The CDR3 contains 15 residues. The germline CDR1 and CDR2 sequences are MNHEY and SVGAGI. Losses at the gene ends were 0 bases for V and 4 bases for J; bases not matched to a gene: 3.

The chain combines TRBV7-8 with TRBJ1-3; 10 nucleotides agree with TRBD1. After removal of 7 bases from V and 4 bases from J, the junction contained 10 bases not matched to a gene. CDR3 length: 16 residues. CDR1 and CDR2 (germline): SGHVS, FQNEAQ. This CDR3 is CASTAIDRGLGNTIYF. The CDR3 nucleotides are TGTGCCAGCACCGCAATCGACAGGGGGCTGGGAAACACCATATATTTT.

This clone was seen a few times. This chain connects TRBV5-1 to TRBJ1-2; tentative D call: TRBD1 (5 bases). The ends were cut back, 4 bases at V and 3 bases at J, with 10 bases in the middle. Per germline, CDR1 SGHRS and CDR2 YFSETQ. The CDR3 spans 13 residues. The CDR3 DNA follows: TGCGCCAGCAGCCAGGGTGACGACTATGGCTACACCTTC. Protein sequence: CASSQGDDYGYTF.

The CDR3 here is CASSVSGGQGRVYGYTF. The CDR3 DNA is TGTGCCAGTAGCGTTTCGGGAGGACAGGGAAGAGTCTATGGCTACACCTTC. The chain couples TRBV19 to TRBJ1-2; 8 bases agree with TRBD1. The CDR3 length is 17 residues. CDR1 is LNHDA and CDR2 is SQIVND in the germline V gene (reference sequence). V shed 6 bases, J shed 4 bases, and the junction held 16 bases outside the gene matches. The entire variable domain, with the rest obtained from reference TRBV19 and TRBJ1-2, is as follows: DGGITQSPKYLFRKEGQNVTLSCEQNLNHDAMYWYRQDPGQGLRLIYYSQIVNDFQKGDIAEGYSVSREKKESFPLTVTSAQKNPTAFYLCASSVSGGQGRVYGYTFGSGTRLTVV.

The V gene is TRBV19, the J gene TRBJ1-5; no definite D call. Germline CDR1 reads LNHDA; CDR2 reads SQIVND (reference sequence). This CDR3 comprises 14 residues. Trimming stripped 5 bases from V and 0 bases from J, with 8 bases between. CDR3 coding DNA: TGTGCCAGTAGTGCTCCATCTAGCAATCAGCCCCAGCATTTT. Its protein is CASSAPSSNQPQHF.

This chain joins TRBV2 and TRBJ1-2; D is perhaps TRBD1 (6 bases). Per the germline V gene, CDR1 is SNHLY and CDR2 is FYNNEI. The CDR3 contains 14 residues. V was trimmed by 6 bases and J by 2 bases, leaving 13 bases between them. DNA of the CDR3: TGTGCCAGCAGCTCAAGGCAGGGGAACTATGGCTACACCTTC. Residues: CASSSRQGNYGYTF.

The CDR3 DNA reads as TGTGCCAGCAGTGCCGACCAAACCTTGGTGAATACGCAGTATTTT. Translated: CASSADQTLVNTQYF. The rearrangement links TRBV9 to TRBJ2-3; D is undetermined. This CDR3 is 15 amino acids long. The germline V gene encodes CDR1 SGDLS and CDR2 YYNGEE. Between the trimmed V and J ends, which lost 5 bases and 7 bases, there was a span of 20 bases.

The J gene is TRBJ1-3, the V gene TRBV30; TRBD1 is a possible D gene (6 bases). Trimming pared 5 bases from V and 8 bases from J, leaving 13 bases between. Germline CDR1 reads GTSNPN; CDR2 reads SVGIG (reference sequence). The CDR3 has 12 residues. CDR3 in amino acids: CAWGTGTHTIYF. The CDR3 DNA reads as TGTGCCTGGGGGACCGGGACACACACCATATATTTT.

The rearrangement uses TRBV9 and TRBJ1-1; 9 bases line up with TRBD1. This CDR3 contains 18 residues. Germline V gives CDR1 SGDLS, CDR2 YYNGEE. V gave up 0 bases and J gave up 5 bases; unmatched junction bases: 14. CDR3: CASSVEMGQGQQWTEAFF. For the CDR3, the DNA is TGTGCCAGCAGCGTAGAGATGGGACAGGGCCAACAGTGGACTGAAGCTTTCTTT.

Here the CDR3 reads CASSLVSGRGPKETQYF. CDR3 sequence (DNA): TGTGCCAGCAGCTTAGTCAGCGGCCGGGGCCCTAAAGAGACCCAGTACTTC. The chain recombines TRBV7-8 with TRBJ2-5; D may match TRBD1 or TRBD2 (5 bases each). The V end lost 1 base, the J end lost 3 bases, and 18 bases lay between the germline ends. This CDR3 is 17 amino acids long. In germline, CDR1 is SGHVS, CDR2 FQNEAQ.

The chain has TRBV5-8 and TRBJ2-1; 14 bases are a match to TRBD2. Germline assignment: CDR1 SGHTS and CDR2 YDEGEE. This CDR3 region has 17 residues. V trimming: 3 bases; J trimming: 8 bases; junction bases outside the gene matches: 10. This chain's CDR3 is CASSWTGTSGGSHEQFF. CDR3 DNA sequence: TGTGCCAGCAGCTGGACCGGGACTAGCGGGGGATCGCATGAGCAGTTCTTC. Full variable domain (missing parts from reference TRBV5-8 and TRBJ2-1): EAGVTQSPTHLIKTRGQQATLRCSPISGHTSVYWYQQALGLGLQFLLWYDEGEERNRGNFPPRFSGRQFPNYSSELNVNALELEDSALYLCASSWTGTSGGSHEQFFGPGTRLTVL.

This rearrangement joins TRBV10-1 to TRBJ1-6; TRBD1 might be the D (5 bases). V was trimmed by 6 bases and J by 7 bases, leaving 13 bases between them. The CDR3 sequence is 14 residues long. CDR1 is WNHNN, CDR2 SYGVQD, per germline (reference sequence). The CDR3: CASSGGLTNSPLHF. The CDR3 DNA sequence: TGCGCCAGCAGCGGGGGACTGACCAATTCACCCCTCCACTTT.

V and J are TRBV10-3 and TRBJ2-2; TRBD1 aligns across 8 bases. Unmatched junction bases numbered 6, after V lost 7 bases and J lost 2 bases. The CDR3 is made up of 15 amino acids. CDR1 and CDR2 (germline): ENHRY, SYGVKD. The chain's CDR3 is CAINRGELNTGELFF. CDR3 in DNA: TGTGCCATCAACAGGGGGGAACTTAACACCGGGGAGCTGTTTTTT.

V gene TRBV6-6 combines with J gene TRBJ2-7, with 8 bases identical to TRBD2. Losses at the gene ends were 2 bases for V and 5 bases for J; bases not matched to a gene: 5. Germline loops: CDR1 MNHNY, CDR2 SVGAGI (reference sequence). The CDR3 runs 14 residues. CDR3 sequence reads: CASSYSGSVDEQYF. CDR3 DNA sequence: TGTGCCAGCAGTTACAGCGGGAGTGTAGACGAGCAGTACTTC.

The chain is built from TRBV6-5 and TRBJ2-3; 7 bases align to TRBD2. V shed 0 bases and J 0 bases; nucleotides not matched to a gene: 0. Germline V gene sequence: CDR1 MNHEY, CDR2 SVGAGI. The CDR3 has 15 residues. The CDR3 DNA is TGTGCCAGCAGTTACTCGCGGGGGAGCACAGATACGCAGTATTTT. Its protein product is CASSYSRGSTDTQYF.